This T cell receptor beta chain was recovered during a study of PD-L1 blockade in urothelial cancer. Background on the study: Analyses used blood from 3 weeks (second dose) and 6 weeks after treatment start.

The CDR3 is 16 amino acids. From germline, CDR1 is SGHRS and CDR2 YFSETQ. With V trimmed by 2 bases and J by 0 bases, 5 bases remained unmatched. The study enrolled patients with locally advanced or metastatic urothelial carcinoma. Each patient contributed between 1 and 8 total time points of blood mononuclear cells, pretreatment and during treatment. Libraries were prepared by immunoSEQ multiplex PCR; TCRdb keeps only in-frame clonotypes and omits some of them. This table holds more than 40,000 clones, 88% found once. The source was PBMCs, collected around atezolizumab (anti-PD-L1) treatment. The receptor comes from a woman aged 60-70 years with urothelial cancer. The rearrangement uses TRBV5-1 and TRBJ2-3, with 8 bases lining up with TRBD1. DNA of the CDR3: TGCGCCAGCAGCTTTACCAGGGGGCGAAGCACAGATACGCAGTATTTT. Amino acids: CASSFTRGRSTDTQYF.